This T cell receptor beta chain stems from a study of graft-versus-host responses after intestinal transplantation. Background on the study: Each of the recipients got a multivisceral, liver-intestinal, or isolated intestinal transplant. Anti-thymocyte globulin induction, then tacrolimus and steroids for two to four years, went to all recipients. Study-level findings and limits: Recipient-marrow GvH clones were detected, some having first appeared in ileum or blood. Early post-transplant HvG declines tracked with peak circulating GvH clone levels.

Only in-frame clones appear in the TCRdb table, and some are missing; sequencing was by immunoSEQ multiplex PCR. The sample shows just under 85,000 clones, approximately 89% of them seen only once. The CDR3 spans 17 residues. From germline, CDR1 is MNHEY and CDR2 SMNVEV (reference sequence). Trimming removed 3 bases from V and 4 bases from J; junction bases left unmatched: 8. A word on this clone: The antigen remains unidentified.

The starting material was unstimulated CD8+ T cells sorted from spleen or lymph node cells, obtained before transplant. This chain uses TRBV27 with TRBJ1-6; TRBD1 matches at 8 bases. The source is a human donor who was the organ donor for an intestinal transplant. The CDR3 is CASSFLRGLGYNSPLHF. The CDR3 DNA follows: TGTGCCAGCAGTTTCCTCAGGGGGCTTGGATATAATTCACCCCTCCACTTT.